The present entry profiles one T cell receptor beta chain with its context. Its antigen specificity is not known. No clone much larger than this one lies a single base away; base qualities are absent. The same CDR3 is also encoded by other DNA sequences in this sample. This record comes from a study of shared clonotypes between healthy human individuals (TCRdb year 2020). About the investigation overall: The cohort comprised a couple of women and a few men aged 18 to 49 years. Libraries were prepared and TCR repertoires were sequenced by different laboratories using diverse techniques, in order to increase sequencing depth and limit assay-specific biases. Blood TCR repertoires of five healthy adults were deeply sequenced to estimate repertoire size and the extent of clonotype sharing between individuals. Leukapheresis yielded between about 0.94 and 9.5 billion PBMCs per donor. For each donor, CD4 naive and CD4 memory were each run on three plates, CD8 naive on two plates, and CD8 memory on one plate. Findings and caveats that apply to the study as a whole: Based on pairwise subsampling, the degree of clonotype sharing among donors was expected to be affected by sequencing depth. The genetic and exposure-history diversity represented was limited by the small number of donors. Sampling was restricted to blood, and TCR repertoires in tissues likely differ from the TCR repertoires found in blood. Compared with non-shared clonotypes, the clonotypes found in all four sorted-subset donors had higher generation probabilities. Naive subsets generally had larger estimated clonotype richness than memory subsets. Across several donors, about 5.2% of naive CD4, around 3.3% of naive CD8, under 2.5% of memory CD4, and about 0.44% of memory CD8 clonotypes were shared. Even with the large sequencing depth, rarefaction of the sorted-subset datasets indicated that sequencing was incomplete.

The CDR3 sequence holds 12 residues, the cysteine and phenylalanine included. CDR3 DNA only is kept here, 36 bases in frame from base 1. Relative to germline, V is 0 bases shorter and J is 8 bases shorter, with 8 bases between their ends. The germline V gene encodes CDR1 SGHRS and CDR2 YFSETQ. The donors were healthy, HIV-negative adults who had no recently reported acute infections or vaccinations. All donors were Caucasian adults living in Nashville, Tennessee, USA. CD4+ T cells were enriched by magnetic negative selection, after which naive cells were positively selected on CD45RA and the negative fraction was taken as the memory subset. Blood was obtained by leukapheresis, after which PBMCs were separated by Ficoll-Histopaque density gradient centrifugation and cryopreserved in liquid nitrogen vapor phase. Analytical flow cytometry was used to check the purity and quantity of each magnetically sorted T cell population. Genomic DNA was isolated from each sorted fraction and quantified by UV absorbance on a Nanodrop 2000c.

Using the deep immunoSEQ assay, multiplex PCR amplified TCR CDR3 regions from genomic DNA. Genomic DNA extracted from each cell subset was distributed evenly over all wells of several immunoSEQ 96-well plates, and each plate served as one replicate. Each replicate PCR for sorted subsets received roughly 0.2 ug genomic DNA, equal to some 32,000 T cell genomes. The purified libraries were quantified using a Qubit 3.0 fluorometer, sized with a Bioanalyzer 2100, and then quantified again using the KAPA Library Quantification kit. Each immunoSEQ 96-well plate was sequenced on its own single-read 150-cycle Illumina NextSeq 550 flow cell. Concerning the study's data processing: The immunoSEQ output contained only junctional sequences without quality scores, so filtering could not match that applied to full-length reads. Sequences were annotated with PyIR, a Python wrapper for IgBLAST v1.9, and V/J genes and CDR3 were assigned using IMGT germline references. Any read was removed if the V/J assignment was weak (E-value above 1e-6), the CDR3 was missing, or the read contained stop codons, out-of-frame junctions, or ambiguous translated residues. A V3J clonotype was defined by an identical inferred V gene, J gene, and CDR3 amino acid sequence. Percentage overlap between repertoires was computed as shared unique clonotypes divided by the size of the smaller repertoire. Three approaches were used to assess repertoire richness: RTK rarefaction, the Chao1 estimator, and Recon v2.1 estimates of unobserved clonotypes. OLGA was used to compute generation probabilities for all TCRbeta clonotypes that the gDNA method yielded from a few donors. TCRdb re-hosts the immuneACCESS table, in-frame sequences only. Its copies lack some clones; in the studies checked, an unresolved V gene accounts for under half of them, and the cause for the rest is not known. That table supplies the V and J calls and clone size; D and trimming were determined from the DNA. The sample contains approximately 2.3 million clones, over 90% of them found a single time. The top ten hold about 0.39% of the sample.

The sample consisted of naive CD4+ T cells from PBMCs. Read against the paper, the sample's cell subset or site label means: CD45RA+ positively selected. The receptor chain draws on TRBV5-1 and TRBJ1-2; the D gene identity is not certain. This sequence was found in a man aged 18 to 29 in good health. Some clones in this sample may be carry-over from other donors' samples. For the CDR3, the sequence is CASSLVGEGYTF. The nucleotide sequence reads TGCGCCAGCAGCTTGGTCGGGGAGGGCTACACCTTC.